The rows below give T cell receptor beta chains drawn from one sample of a study of spatial heterogeneity in lung cancer. TCRdb itself ran the 5' RACE reads through MiXCR, one entry per CDR3 protein. Here the sample spans roughly 71,000 distinct CDR3 sequences, 8% to 9% being singletons. Specimen: PBMCs, collected at follow-up. These receptors came from a female donor with early-stage non-small cell lung cancer. Each CDR3 is given with its conserved first and last residue. A D gene is named only where the DNA matches it firmly. Clone size is not always given. Where it is, it says once, few, many or a class for expanded clones.

>TRBJ2-5|TRBV24-1|many|TRBD1
TGTGCCACCAGTGACTCCGGGACAGGGGGTTCGGAGACCCAGTACTTC
CATSDSGTGGSETQYF
>TRBJ2-1|TRBV7-9|many|-
TGTGCCAGCAGCTCGGGACTTATTTCGTTCTTC
CASSSGLISFF
>TRBJ2-1|TRBV21-1|many|-
TGTGCCAGCGGGATATTACGCGCATATGAGCAGTTCTTC
CASGILRAYEQFF
>TRBJ1-1|TRBV12-5|many|-
TGTGCTAGTGGTTTGGTAATGGGGGCTCGCACTGAAGCTTTCTTT
CASGLVMGARTEAFF
>TRBJ1-6|TRBV4-1|many|TRBD1
TGCGCCAGCTCCTCTGGAGAGGGGGCGGATAATTCACCCCTCCACTTT
CASSSGEGADNSPLHF
>TRBJ1-2|TRBV7-9|-|-
TGTGCCAGCAGCTTAGGGGCTAACTATGGCTACACCTTC
CASSLGANYGYTF
>TRBJ2-1|TRBV7-3|-|-
TGTGCCAGCAGCTTACCCCGATTCCCCAATGAGCAGTTCTTC
CASSLPRFPNEQFF
>TRBJ2-1|TRBV7-9|many|-
TGTGCCAGCAGCTTAAGGGGGGATCCCTACAATGAGCAGTTCTTC
CASSLRGDPYNEQFF
>TRBJ2-7|TRBV19|many|TRBD1
TGTGCCAGTAGTATGGGCGGGACAGGCCAATACGAGCAGTACTTC
CASSMGGTGQYEQYF
>TRBJ2-5|TRBV6-5|-|TRBD2
TGTGCCAGCAGTTTGTCTAGCGGGAGGGTCCAAGAGACCCAGTACTTC
CASSLSSGRVQETQYF
>TRBJ2-2|TRBV29-1|many|-
TGCAGCGCCGCGGCAGCGGTGGCCGGGGAGCTGTTTTTT
CSAAAAVAGELFF
>TRBJ2-4|TRBV20-1|many|TRBD2
TGCAGTGCGGGGGGGACGGCCAAAAACATTCAGTACTTC
CSAGGTAKNIQYF
>TRBJ2-5|TRBV7-9|many|-
TGTGCCAGCAGCCCAACAAACTGGGGTCAGAGGGAGACCCAGTACTTC
CASSPTNWGQRETQYF
>TRBJ1-3|TRBV27|many|-
TGTGCCAGCAGTCCCGACACTTCGAGAGGAAACACCATATATTTT
CASSPDTSRGNTIYF
>TRBJ2-1|TRBV5-5|-|TRBD1
TGTGCCAGCAGCTCCTGGACAGGGGATGAGCAGTTCTTC
CASSSWTGDEQFF
>TRBJ2-5|TRBV4-1|-|TRBD2
TGCGCCAGCAGCCCTGGGGCGAGCGGGGGGCAGACCCAGTACTTC
CASSPGASGGQTQYF
>TRBJ2-7|TRBV7-2|-|TRBD2
TGTGCCAGCAGCGAATCAGCGGGAGGCTACGAGCAGTACTTC
CASSESAGGYEQYF
>TRBJ2-3|TRBV7-3|many|-
TGTGCCAGCAGCTTAATTGCCGGGAGAACAGATACGCAGTATTTT
CASSLIAGRTDTQYF
>TRBJ2-1|TRBV5-1|few|TRBD2
TGCGCCAGCAGCAAGAAGACTAGCGGATACAATGAGCAGTTCTTC
CASSKKTSGYNEQFF
>TRBJ1-2|TRBV7-8|many|-
TGTGCCAGCAGCCACCCGTTCCGACAAGGTGGCTACACCTTC
CASSHPFRQGGYTF
>TRBJ1-5|TRBV29-1|-|-
TGCAGCGTTAGCGGTGGGAGCAATCAGCCCCAGCATTTT
CSVSGGSNQPQHF
>TRBJ1-5|TRBV19|many|-
TGTGCCAGCCACTACAAGGTGGGGAATCAGCCCCAGCATTTT
CASHYKVGNQPQHF
>TRBJ1-5|TRBV18|many|TRBD1
TGTGCCAGCTCACCCGGACAGGGCGGACAGCCCCAGCATTTT
CASSPGQGGQPQHF
>TRBJ2-7|TRBV7-8|many|-
TGTGCCAGCAGCTTAGAAAGGGCAAGCCCCACCTACGAGCAGTACTTC
CASSLERASPTYEQYF
>TRBJ1-1|TRBV9|-|-
TGTGCCAGCAGCGTAGACAGCTCAATCACTGAAGCTTTCTTT
CASSVDSSITEAFF
>TRBJ2-2|TRBV5-6|-|TRBD1
TGTGCCAGCAATCACTTAGGGACAGGACTGAACACCGGGGAGCTGTTTTTT
CASNHLGTGLNTGELFF
>TRBJ2-5|TRBV6-5|-|-
TGTGCCAGCAGCTCCACAACAGCAGGGGCCCAAGAGACCCAGTACTTC
CASSSTTAGAQETQYF
>TRBJ2-3|TRBV6-6|many|TRBD2
TGTGCCAGCAGTTACCCCCCAACGGGAGGGCCGACAGATACGCAGTATTTT
CASSYPPTGGPTDTQYF
>TRBJ2-2|TRBV11-3|few|-
TGTGCCAGCAGCCGAACGGGCGGGGAGCTGTTTTTT
CASSRTGGELFF
>TRBJ1-5|TRBV27|many|-
TGTGCCAGCAGTTTGATTTCAGGTCTTTCGCCCCAGCATTTT
CASSLISGLSPQHF
>TRBJ2-2|TRBV29-1|-|-
TGCAGCGCCGGGAACACCGGGGAGCTGTTTTTT
CSAGNTGELFF
>TRBJ2-3|TRBV29-1|-|-
TGCAGCGTTGAGGAGCAGGGAGGCACAGATACGCAGTATTTT
CSVEEQGGTDTQYF
>TRBJ1-1|TRBV6-5|many|-
TGTGCCAGCAGTTACGGGGATACAAGGTCTGCTTTCTTT
CASSYGDTRSAFF
>TRBJ2-1|TRBV20-1|many|TRBD2
TGCAGTGCTAGAGCGAGACTAGCAACATCCTACAATGAGCAGTTCTTC
CSARARLATSYNEQFF
>TRBJ2-7|TRBV10-3|-|-
TGTGCCATCAGTGTTTGGCAGGAGGGCGCAGGGGGCTACGAGCAGTACTTC
CAISVWQEGAGGYEQYF
>TRBJ1-4|TRBV5-5|many|-
TGTGCCAGCAGCTTGAGGGCGGCTAATGAAAAACTGTTTTTT
CASSLRAANEKLFF
>TRBJ2-2|TRBV5-1|many|-
TGCGCCAGCAGCTTGGACGGGGATTCCGGGGAGCTGTTTTTT
CASSLDGDSGELFF
>TRBJ2-7|TRBV5-5|many|-
TGTGCCAGCAGCTTTGAGGGGGACCAATACGAGCAGTACTTC
CASSFEGDQYEQYF
>TRBJ1-2|TRBV29-1|many|-
TGCAGCGTTGAAGGGAACTATGGCTACACCTTC
CSVEGNYGYTF
>TRBJ2-2|TRBV5-1|many|-
TGCGCCAGCAGCTTGGGACATAACACCGGGGAGCTGTTTTTT
CASSLGHNTGELFF
>TRBJ2-3|TRBV9|few|TRBD2
TGTGCCAGCAGCGTACGAGCGGGAGATCGGACAGATACGCAGTATTTT
CASSVRAGDRTDTQYF
>TRBJ2-6|TRBV4-2|few|TRBD1
TGTGCCAGCAGCCACAGGGGGAGAGGCTCTGGGGCCAACGTCCTGACTTTC
CASSHRGRGSGANVLTF
>TRBJ1-1|TRBV5-1|many|-
TGCGCCAGCAGCTTCTACACCATGAACACTGAAGCTTTCTTT
CASSFYTMNTEAFF
>TRBJ2-5|TRBV5-6|-|-
TGTGCCAGCAGCTTGGGGCTAGCCCAGTACTTC
CASSLGLAQYF
>TRBJ1-1|TRBV7-2|few|-
TGTGCCAGCAGACTGATAAACACTGAAGCTTTCTTT
CASRLINTEAFF
>TRBJ2-3|TRBV24-1|many|TRBD1
TGTGCCACCAGTGATCCCGACAGGGGAGAAGCTACGCAGTATTTT
CATSDPDRGEATQYF
>TRBJ1-6|TRBV20-1|-|TRBD1
TGCAGTGCAGCTAGACAGGGGATCGACAATTCACCCCTCCACTTT
CSAARQGIDNSPLHF
>TRBJ1-1|TRBV7-9|-|-
TGTGCCAGCAGCTTAGTCCTTATGAACACTGAAGCTTTCTTT
CASSLVLMNTEAFF
>TRBJ2-1|TRBV7-9|-|TRBD1
TGTGCCAGCAGCCCCCCGACAGGGCCCACCTACAATGAGCAGTTCTTC
CASSPPTGPTYNEQFF
>TRBJ2-7|TRBV30|-|TRBD2
TGTGCCTGGACAGCGGGAGGGGACGAGCAGTACTTC
CAWTAGGDEQYF
>TRBJ2-7|TRBV20-1|many|TRBD1
TGCAGTGCTAGAGCAGGGACAGGGGTCTACGAGCAGTACTTC
CSARAGTGVYEQYF
>TRBJ2-1|TRBV4-1|many|-
TGCGCCAGCAGCCAAGATCCCGGGACTTCCTACAATGAGCAGTTCTTC
CASSQDPGTSYNEQFF
>TRBJ1-5|TRBV28|-|-
TGTGCCAGCAGTGCCAGGGGCCCGCATCAGCCCCAGCATTTT
CASSARGPHQPQHF
>TRBJ2-1|TRBV20-1|many|TRBD2
TGCAGTGCCTGGACTAGCGGGAACAATGAGCAGTTCTTC
CSAWTSGNNEQFF
>TRBJ2-1|TRBV11-2|many|TRBD2
TGTGCCAGCAGCCCAGGACTAGCGGGAGCACACAATGAGCAGTTCTTC
CASSPGLAGAHNEQFF